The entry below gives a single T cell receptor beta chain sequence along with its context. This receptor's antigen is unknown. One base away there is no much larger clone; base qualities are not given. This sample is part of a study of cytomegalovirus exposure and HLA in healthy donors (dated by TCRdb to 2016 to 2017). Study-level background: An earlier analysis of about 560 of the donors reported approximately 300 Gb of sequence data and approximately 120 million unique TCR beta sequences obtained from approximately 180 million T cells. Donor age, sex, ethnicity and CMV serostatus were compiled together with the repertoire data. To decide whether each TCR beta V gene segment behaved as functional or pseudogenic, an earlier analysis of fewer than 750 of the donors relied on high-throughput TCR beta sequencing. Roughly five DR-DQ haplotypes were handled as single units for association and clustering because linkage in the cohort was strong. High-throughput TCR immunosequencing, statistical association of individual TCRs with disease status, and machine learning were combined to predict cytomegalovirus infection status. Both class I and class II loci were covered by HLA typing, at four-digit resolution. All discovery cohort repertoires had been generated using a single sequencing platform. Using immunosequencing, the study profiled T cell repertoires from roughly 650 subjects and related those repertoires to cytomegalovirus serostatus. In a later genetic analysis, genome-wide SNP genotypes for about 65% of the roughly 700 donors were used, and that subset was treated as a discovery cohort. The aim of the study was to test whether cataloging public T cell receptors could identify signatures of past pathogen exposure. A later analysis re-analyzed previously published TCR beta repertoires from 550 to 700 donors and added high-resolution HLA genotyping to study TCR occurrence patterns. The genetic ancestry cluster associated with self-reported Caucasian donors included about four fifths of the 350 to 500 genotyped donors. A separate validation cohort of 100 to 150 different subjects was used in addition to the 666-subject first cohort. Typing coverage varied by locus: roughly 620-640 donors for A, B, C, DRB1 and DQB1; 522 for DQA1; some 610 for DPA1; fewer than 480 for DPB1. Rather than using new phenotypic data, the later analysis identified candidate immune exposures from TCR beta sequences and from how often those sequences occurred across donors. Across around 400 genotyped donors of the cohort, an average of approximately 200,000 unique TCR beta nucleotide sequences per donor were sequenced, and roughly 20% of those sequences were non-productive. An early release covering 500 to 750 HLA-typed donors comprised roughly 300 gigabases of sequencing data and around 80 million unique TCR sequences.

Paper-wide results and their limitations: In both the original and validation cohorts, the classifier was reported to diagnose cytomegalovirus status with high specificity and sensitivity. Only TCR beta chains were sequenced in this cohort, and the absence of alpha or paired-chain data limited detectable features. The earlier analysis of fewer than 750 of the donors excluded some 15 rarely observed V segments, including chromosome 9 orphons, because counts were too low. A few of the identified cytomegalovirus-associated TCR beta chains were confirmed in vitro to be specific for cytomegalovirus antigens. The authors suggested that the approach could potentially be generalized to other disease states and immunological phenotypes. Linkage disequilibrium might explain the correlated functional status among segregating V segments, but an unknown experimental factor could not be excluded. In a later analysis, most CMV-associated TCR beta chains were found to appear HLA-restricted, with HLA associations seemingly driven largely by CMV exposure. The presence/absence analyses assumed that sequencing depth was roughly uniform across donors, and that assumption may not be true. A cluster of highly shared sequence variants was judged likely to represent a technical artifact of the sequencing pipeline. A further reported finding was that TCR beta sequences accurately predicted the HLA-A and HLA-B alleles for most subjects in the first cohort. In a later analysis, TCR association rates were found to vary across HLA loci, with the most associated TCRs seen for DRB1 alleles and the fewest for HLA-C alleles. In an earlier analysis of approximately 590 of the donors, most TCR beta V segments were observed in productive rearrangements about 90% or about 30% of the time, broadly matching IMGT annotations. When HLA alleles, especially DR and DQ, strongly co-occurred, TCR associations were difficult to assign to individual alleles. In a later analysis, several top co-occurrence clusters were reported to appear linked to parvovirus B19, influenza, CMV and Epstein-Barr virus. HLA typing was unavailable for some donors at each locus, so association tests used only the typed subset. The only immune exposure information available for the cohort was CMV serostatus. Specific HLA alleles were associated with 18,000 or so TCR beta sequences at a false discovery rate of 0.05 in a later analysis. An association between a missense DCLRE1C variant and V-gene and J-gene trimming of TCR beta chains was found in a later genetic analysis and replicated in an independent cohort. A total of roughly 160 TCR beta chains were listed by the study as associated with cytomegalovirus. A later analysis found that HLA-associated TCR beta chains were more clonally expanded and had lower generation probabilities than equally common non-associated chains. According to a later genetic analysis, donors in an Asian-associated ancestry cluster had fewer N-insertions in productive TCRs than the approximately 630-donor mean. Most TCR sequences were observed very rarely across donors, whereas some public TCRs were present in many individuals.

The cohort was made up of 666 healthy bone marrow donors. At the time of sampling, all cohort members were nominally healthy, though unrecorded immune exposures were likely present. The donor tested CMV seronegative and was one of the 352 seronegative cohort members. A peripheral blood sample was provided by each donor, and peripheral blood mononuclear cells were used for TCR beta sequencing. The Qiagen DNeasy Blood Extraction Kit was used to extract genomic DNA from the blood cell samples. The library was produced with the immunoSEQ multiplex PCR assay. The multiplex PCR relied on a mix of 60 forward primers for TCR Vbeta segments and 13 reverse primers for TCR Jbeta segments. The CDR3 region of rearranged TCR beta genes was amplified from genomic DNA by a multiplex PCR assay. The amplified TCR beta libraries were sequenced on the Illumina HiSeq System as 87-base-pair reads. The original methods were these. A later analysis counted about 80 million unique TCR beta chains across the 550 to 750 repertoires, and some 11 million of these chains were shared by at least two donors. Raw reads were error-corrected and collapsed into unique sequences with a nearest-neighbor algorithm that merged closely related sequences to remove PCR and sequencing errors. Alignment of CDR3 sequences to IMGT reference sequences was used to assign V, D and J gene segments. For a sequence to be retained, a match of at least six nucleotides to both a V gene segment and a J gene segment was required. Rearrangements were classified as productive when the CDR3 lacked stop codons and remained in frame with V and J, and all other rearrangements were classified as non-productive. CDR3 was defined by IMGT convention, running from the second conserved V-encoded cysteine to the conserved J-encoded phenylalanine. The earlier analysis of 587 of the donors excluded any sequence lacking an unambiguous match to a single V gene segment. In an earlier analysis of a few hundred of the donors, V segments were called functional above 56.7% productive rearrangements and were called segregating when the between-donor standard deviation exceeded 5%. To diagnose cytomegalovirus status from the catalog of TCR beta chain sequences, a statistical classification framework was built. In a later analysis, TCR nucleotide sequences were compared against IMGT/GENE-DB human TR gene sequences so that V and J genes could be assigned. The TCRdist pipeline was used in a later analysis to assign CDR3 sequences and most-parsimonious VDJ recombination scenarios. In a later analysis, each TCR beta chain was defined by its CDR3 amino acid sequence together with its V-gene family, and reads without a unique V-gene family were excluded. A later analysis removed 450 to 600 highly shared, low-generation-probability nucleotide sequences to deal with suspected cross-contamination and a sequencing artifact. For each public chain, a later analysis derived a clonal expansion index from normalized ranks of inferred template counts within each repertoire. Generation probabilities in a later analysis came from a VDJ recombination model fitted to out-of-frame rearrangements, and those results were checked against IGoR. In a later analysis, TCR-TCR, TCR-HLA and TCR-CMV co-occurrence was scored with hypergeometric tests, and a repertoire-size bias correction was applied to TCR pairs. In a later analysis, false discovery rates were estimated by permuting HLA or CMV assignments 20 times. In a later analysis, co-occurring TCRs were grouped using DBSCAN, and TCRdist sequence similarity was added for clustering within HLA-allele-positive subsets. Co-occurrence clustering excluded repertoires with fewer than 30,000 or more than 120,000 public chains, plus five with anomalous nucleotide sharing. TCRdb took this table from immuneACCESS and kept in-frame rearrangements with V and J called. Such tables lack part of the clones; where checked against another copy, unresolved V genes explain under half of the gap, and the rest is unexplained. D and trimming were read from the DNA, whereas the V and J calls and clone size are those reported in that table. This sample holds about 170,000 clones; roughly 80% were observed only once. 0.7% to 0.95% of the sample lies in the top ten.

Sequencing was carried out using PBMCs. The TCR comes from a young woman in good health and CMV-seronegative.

In nucleotides, the sequence is TGCGCCAGCAGCCCCGGGACAGAGGAGTGGGAGCTGTTTTTT. The encoded protein is CASSPGTEEWELFF. The chain is made from TRBV5-1 and TRBJ2-2, with 7 bases matching TRBD1. CDR1 and CDR2 are drawn from the germline V gene: SGHRS, YFSETQ. The CDR3 goes from the cysteine to the phenylalanine over 14 residues. The kept DNA is CDR3 alone, 42 bases in frame from the first base. V ends up 4 bases short and J 9 bases short, with an unmatched junction base count of 9.